This TCR beta chain was recovered during a study of T-cell reconstitution after alpha-beta-depleted transplantation in children. At least ten counts were recorded for this clonotype. CDR1 DFQATT and CDR2 SNEGSKA come from the germline V gene (reference sequence). The trim removed 1 base at V and 3 bases at J, leaving 0 bases unmatched. The CDR3 sequence is 12 residues long. Unique molecular identifiers were incorporated when the TCRbeta library was constructed. Using its own MiXCR run on the PCR reads, TCRdb lists one record per CDR3 protein. Of a few hundred thousand distinct CDR3 sequences listed, under 15% are singletons.

V gene TRBV20-1 combines with J gene TRBJ2-7, with 7 bases that match TRBD1. The sequencing used PBMCs from the stem cell graft donor, collected from the stem cell graft. The TCR sequence derives from a human donor who donated a stem cell graft to a child with combined immunodeficiency. In DNA form, the CDR3 reads TGCAGTGCTAGAGCAGGGGGCTACGAGCAGTACTTC. Its protein is CSARAGGYEQYF.